The 22 T cell receptor beta chains listed next were all sequenced from one sample in a study of T cells in Graves' hyperthyroidism and ophthalmopathy. RNA transcripts gave rise to amplified TCR beta CDR3 regions. The study used the HTBI primer set for a first-round RT-PCR of the TCR CDR3. TCRdb recomputed calls from the multiplex PCR reads with MiXCR, one row per CDR3 protein. Of over 350,000 distinct CDR3 sequences listed, about 14% are singletons. Sequenced sample: blood. The source is a man between 45 and 60 years old with Graves' ophthalmopathy.

This clonotype came up many times. The genes are TRBV7-9 and TRBJ1-1; tentatively, D is TRBD1 (5 bases). V was shortened by 7 bases and J by 0 bases, with 12 bases between the two germline ends. The length of the CDR3 is 14 residues. Germline V lookup: CDR1 SEHNR, CDR2 FQNEAQ (reference sequence). The CDR3 sequence is CASTNGAVNTEAFF. The CDR3, as DNA: TGTGCCAGCACCAACGGGGCGGTGAACACTGAAGCTTTCTTT.

A few counts support this clonotype. The gene calls are TRBV20-1 and TRBJ2-5; 8 bases agree with TRBD2. Germline-derived CDR1 and CDR2 are DFQATT and SNEGSKA (reference sequence). The trim removed 0 bases at V and 7 bases at J, leaving 10 bases unmatched. The CDR3 consists of 15 residues. The CDR3 region has the DNA TGCAGTGCTAGAGATCGGAGCGGGAGTCCAAGGACCCAGTACTTC. It encodes CSARDRSGSPRTQYF.

This clonotype was recorded at least ten times. V gene TRBV19 combines with J gene TRBJ1-1; D uncertain. Germline assignment: CDR1 LNHDA and CDR2 SQIVND (reference sequence). Trimming took 6 bases from V and 1 from J, leaving 18 bases between them. The CDR3 length is 16 residues. CDR3 DNA: TGTGCCAGTAGAGGTTTCCGAGGGCACAAGAACACTGAAGCTTTCTTT. The encoded protein is CASRGFRGHKNTEAFF.

This clonotype occurred many times. V gene TRBV28 combines with J gene TRBJ2-3; 8 bases match TRBD1. CDR1 and CDR2 (germline): MDHEN, SYDVKM. The ends lost 5 bases at V and 1 base at J; junction bases unmatched: 5. The CDR3 runs to 15 residues. The CDR3 here is CASSSGGQGTDTQYF. In nucleotides, the CDR3 is TGTGCCAGCAGTAGTGGGGGACAGGGCACAGATACGCAGTATTTT.

This clonotype has just a few counts. J is TRBJ1-2 and V is TRBV20-1; 7 bases agree with TRBD1. V shed 5 bases, J shed 4 bases, and the junction held 10 bases outside the gene matches. CDR3 length: 14 residues. Germline values: CDR1 DFQATT, CDR2 SNEGSKA (reference sequence). Here the CDR3 reads CSALKPQGTYGYTF. The CDR3 bases are TGCAGTGCTTTGAAACCACAGGGGACCTATGGCTACACCTTC.

This clonotype was observed a handful of times. A much more abundant neighbour one base away suggests this may be a read error. V and J are TRBV5-8 and TRBJ2-5; TRBD1 is a possible D gene (6 bases). Germline V gene lookup returns CDR1 SGHTS and CDR2 YDEGEE. The ends were cut back, 4 bases at V and 5 bases at J, with 12 bases in the middle. The CDR3 totals 13 residues. The CDR3 nucleotides are TGTGCCAGCAGCCCCAGGGGTCGGGAGACCCAGTACTTC. It encodes CASSPRGRETQYF.

The V gene is TRBV20-1, the J gene TRBJ2-7; 7 bases agree with TRBD1. The CDR3 runs to 14 residues. Germline-derived CDR1 and CDR2 are DFQATT and SNEGSKA (reference sequence). The trim removed 3 bases at V and 0 bases at J, leaving 5 bases unmatched. The CDR3 is CSARARDSSYEQYF. The CDR3 region has the DNA TGCAGTGCTAGGGCCCGGGACAGCTCCTACGAGCAGTACTTC.

The rearrangement links TRBV7-9 to TRBJ2-3, with a possible D match to TRBD2 (5 bases). The V end was cut by 5 bases, the J end by 1 base, with 16 bases between. The CDR3 extends over 16 amino acids. The germline V gene has CDR1 SEHNR and CDR2 FQNEAQ (reference sequence). The CDR3 is CASSRQSGPRTDTQYF. Here the CDR3 DNA reads TGTGCCAGCAGCCGCCAAAGCGGACCGCGCACAGATACGCAGTATTTT.

At least ten counts were recorded for this clonotype. V gene TRBV2 combines with J gene TRBJ2-3; D perhaps matches TRBD2 (6 bases). V was shortened by 6 bases and J by 6 bases, with 19 bases between the two germline ends. This CDR3 is built from 15 residues. CDR1 and CDR2 from the germline V gene are SNHLY and FYNNEI. The CDR3 loop is CASSPSTSKADTQYF. CDR3 nucleotides: TGTGCCAGCAGCCCCTCGACTAGTAAGGCCGATACGCAGTATTTT.

This chain joins TRBV6-1 and TRBJ2-7; D call uncertain. V dropped 8 bases and J dropped 0 bases, with 11 bases sitting between them. Germline CDR1 MNHNS, CDR2 SASEGT. The CDR3 is 13 amino acids. The CDR3 nucleotides are TGTGCCAGCTCGGTCTTTAGCTCCTACGAGCAGTACTTC. Its protein is CASSVFSSYEQYF.

This chain joins TRBV4-1 and TRBJ1-5; no reliable D call. The CDR3 covers 16 residues. Deletions cut 4 bases from V and 0 bases from J, with 13 bases between. Germline V gene lookup returns CDR1 MGHRA and CDR2 YSYEKL. CDR3 protein: CASSPNADPSNQPQHF. The CDR3 coding sequence is TGCGCCAGCAGCCCCAACGCGGACCCTAGCAATCAGCCCCAGCATTTT.

This rearrangement joins TRBV28 to TRBJ2-1; D is possibly TRBD1 (5 bases). The CDR3 length is 14 residues. The V gene's germline CDR1 is MDHEN and CDR2 SYDVKM. V was pared by 5 bases and J by 8 bases, with 16 bases between. The CDR3 loop is CASSGQGVKDEQFF. CDR3 bases: TGTGCCAGCAGTGGTCAGGGTGTGAAGGATGAGCAGTTCTTC.

In its sample, this clonotype was seen a few times. V and J are TRBV15 and TRBJ2-3; a weak D match, TRBD1 (5 bases). The germline CDR1 and CDR2 sequences are LNHNV and YYDKDF (reference sequence). The CDR3 runs 17 residues. V was cut by 1 base and J by 1 base, with 15 bases left in between. This CDR3 is CATSRGRRTTRTDTQYF. CDR3 bases: TGTGCCACCAGCAGAGGAAGAAGGACAACCCGCACAGATACGCAGTATTTT.

This clonotype was observed many times. This rearrangement joins TRBV3-1 to TRBJ2-7; no clear D gene. The V and J ends lost 1 base and 3 bases respectively, with 1 base between them. Germline CDR1 is LGHDT and CDR2 is YNNKEL (reference sequence). This CDR3 is 11 amino acids long. The CDR3 DNA reads TGTGCCAGCAGCCAAGGCTACGAGCAGTACTTC. Protein sequence: CASSQGYEQYF.

This clonotype was seen many times. The chain joins TRBV19 to TRBJ1-5; the match to TRBD1 covers 7 bases. Trimming removed 5 bases from V and 0 bases from J; junction bases left unmatched: 7. CDR1 and CDR2 (germline): LNHDA, SQIVND (reference sequence). The CDR3 spans 16 residues. CDR3 amino acids: CASSPRQGNSNQPQHF. CDR3 coding DNA: TGTGCCAGTAGTCCACGACAGGGCAATAGCAATCAGCCCCAGCATTTT.

This clonotype was seen repeatedly, ten times or more. The V call is TRBV2, the J call TRBJ2-1; 10 bases align to TRBD2. The CDR3 is made up of 15 amino acids. Germline V gives CDR1 SNHLY, CDR2 FYNNEI. The junction had 5 bases not matched to a gene; V was cut back by 7 bases and J by 2 bases. The CDR3 region is CASIVGTSAYNEQFF. The CDR3 region has the DNA TGTGCCAGCATAGTAGGGACTAGCGCCTACAATGAGCAGTTCTTC.

This clonotype occurred many times. The chain recombines TRBV14 with TRBJ2-1; unclear D gene. Trimming stripped 2 bases from V and 9 bases from J, with 5 bases between. Germline values: CDR1 SGHDN, CDR2 FVKESK. CDR3 length equals 11 residues. The CDR3 coding sequence is TGTGCCAGCAGCCAATCCGTTGAGCAGTTCTTC. It codes for CASSQSVEQFF.

The table lists this clonotype with many counts. The rearrangement links TRBV28 to TRBJ2-1; 7 bases line up with TRBD2. The junction had 19 bases not matched to a gene; V was cut back by 3 bases and J by 8 bases. The CDR3 runs 18 residues. Germline CDR1 MDHEN, CDR2 SYDVKM. CDR3 loop: CASSFIPASGKEGDEQFF. The CDR3 nucleotides are TGTGCCAGCAGTTTTATTCCGGCTAGCGGAAAAGAAGGCGATGAGCAGTTCTTC.

Many counts were recorded for this clonotype. V and J are TRBV6-1 and TRBJ1-1; possible D gene TRBD1, 6 bases. V dropped 7 bases and J dropped 1 base, with 19 bases sitting between them. The CDR3 sequence is 16 residues long. Germline CDR1 MNHNS, CDR2 SASEGT. The chain's CDR3 is CASTSGAGVGNTEAFF. DNA of the CDR3: TGTGCCAGCACCTCGGGGGCAGGGGTGGGGAACACTGAAGCTTTCTTT.

The chain joins TRBV9 to TRBJ2-1; 7 bases are shared with TRBD1. The CDR3 is 14 amino acids. J gave up 8 bases and V 2 bases, and 7 bases lay outside the gene matches. Germline loops: CDR1 SGDLS, CDR2 YYNGEE. CDR3 bases: TGTGCCAGCAGCGTCCAGACAGGGTCCCATGAGCAGTTCTTC. Its protein is CASSVQTGSHEQFF.

This clonotype was found many times. V and J are TRBV12-3 or TRBV12-4 and TRBJ2-7; 7 bases align to TRBD2. There are 15 residues in the CDR3. The ends lost 5 bases at V and 3 bases at J; junction bases unmatched: 10. The CDR3 loop is CASSPWRENLYEQYF. In DNA form, the CDR3 reads TGTGCCAGCAGTCCTTGGCGGGAGAATCTCTACGAGCAGTACTTC.

This clonotype was seen once. The gene calls are TRBV9 and TRBJ2-1; D unresolved. Per germline, CDR1 SGDLS and CDR2 YYNGEE. The CDR3 has 15 residues. The V end was cut by 4 bases, the J end by 4 bases, with 15 bases between. In nucleotides, the CDR3 is TGTGCCAGCAGCCCTTGGGCCGGGCGATACAATGAGCAGTTCTTC. It encodes CASSPWAGRYNEQFF.